These 28 T cell receptor beta chains were all obtained from the same sample, sequenced in a study of CD8+CD57+ T cells in acquired aplastic anemia. Whoever was chosen for sequencing had shown CD8+CD57+ cell expansion by flow cytometry. TCR beta VDJ and CDR3 were profiled, and genomic DNA was the template. TCRdb itself ran the reads through MiXCR, one entry per CDR3 protein. Counted here are fewer than 300,000 distinct CDR3 sequences, 70% to 85% occurring once; the ten biggest clones make up roughly two fifths. Sequenced: sorted CD4+, CD8+, or CD8+CD57+ T cells (not recorded which) from PBMCs. Every receptor here comes from a human donor with aplastic anemia.

V and J are TRBV9 and TRBJ2-2; D is unclear. V lost 1 base to trimming and J lost 9 bases, with 22 bases between them. The germline gives CDR1 SGDLS, CDR2 YYNGEE. The CDR3 sequence is 17 residues long. In nucleotides, the CDR3 is TGTGCCAGCAGCGTACGGGCCTCAAGAAATCAGCCCCGGGAGCTGTTTTTT. Its translation is CASSVRASRNQPRELFF.

The rearrangement links TRBV2 to TRBJ2-1; 8 nucleotides align to TRBD2. This CDR3 region has 16 residues. CDR1 is SNHLY, CDR2 FYNNEI, per germline. The V gene end was trimmed by 5 bases and the J gene end by 12 bases; junction bases not matched to a gene: 18. For the CDR3, the DNA is TGTGCCAGCAGTTCTCTAACGGGGGGGCCGGAGGATACGCAGTTCTTC. Translation: CASSSLTGGPEDTQFF.

The chain uses TRBV20-1 and TRBJ1-1; 8 bases align to TRBD1. Germline lookup yields CDR1 DFQATT and CDR2 SNEGSKA (reference sequence). The CDR3 extends over 15 amino acids. J was trimmed by 3 bases and V by 0 bases; bases with no gene match: 6. The chain's CDR3 is CSARDIGQGHTEAFF. CDR3 bases: TGCAGTGCTAGAGATATAGGACAGGGACACACTGAAGCTTTCTTT.

The rearrangement uses TRBV9 and TRBJ2-3, with D possibly being TRBD1 or TRBD2 (5 bases each). CDR1 and CDR2 from the germline V gene are SGDLS and YYNGEE. This CDR3 contains 13 residues. Deletions cut 7 bases from V and 8 bases from J, with 17 bases between. The CDR3 nucleotides read TGTGCCAGCGGGGACGGTGGCAAAGTTACGCAGTATTTT. This translates into CASGDGGKVTQYF.

In this sample, this clonotype turned up a few times. This likely comes from a read error, as the CDR3 has no conserved phenylalanine or tryptophan at its end. The limits of the CDR3 on the DNA are not certain, so only TCRdb's listed CDR3 is given. The V gene is TRBV15, the J gene TRBJ2-3; the D call TRBD2 from the table was never checked on the DNA. Germline loops: CDR1 LNHNV, CDR2 YYDKDF (reference sequence). The CDR3 comprises 16 residues, both ends counted. The CDR3 protein is CATSRGSEQETQYFGP.

The V and J genes are TRBV9 and TRBJ2-3, with D possibly being TRBD1 (6 bases). The CDR3 contains 15 residues. Germline CDR1 reads SGDLS; CDR2 reads YYNGEE. V dropped 3 bases and J dropped 12 bases, with 23 bases sitting between them. CDR3 DNA: TGTGCCAGCAGCGGACGGGACACTGGCTCAGACAATCAGTATTTT. Its protein product is CASSGRDTGSDNQYF.

Notes on this clonotype: In this CDR3 the conserved last residue, phenylalanine or tryptophan, is missing, so a read error is likely. No DNA is shown, since the ends of the CDR3 on it are uncertain; the CDR3 is the one TCRdb lists. CDR3 residues: CASSIASGADNEELFG. This chain uses TRBV19 with TRBJ2-1; the table's D call, TRBD2, has no DNA check behind it. The germline V gene encodes CDR1 LNHDA and CDR2 SQIVND (reference sequence). Including both end residues, the CDR3 is 16 amino acids long.

The gene calls are TRBV9 and TRBJ2-7, with D tentatively TRBD1 or TRBD2 (8 bases each). V gave up 9 bases and J gave up 2 bases, with 24 bases separating them. The CDR3 runs to 16 residues. CDR1 is SGDLS, CDR2 YYNGEE, per germline. This chain's CDR3 is CATAGRGDRRPYEQYF. In nucleotides, the CDR3 is TGTGCCACCGCCGGGCGGGGGGACAGGAGACCCTACGAGCAGTACTTC. Looking up the rest from reference TRBV9 and TRBJ2-7 gives the full variable domain: DSGVTQTPKHLITATGQRVTLRCSPRSGDLSVYWYQQSLDQGLQFLIQYYNGEERAKGNILERFSAQQFPDLHSELNLSSLELGDSALYFCATAGRGDRRPYEQYFGPGTRLTVT.

The chain couples TRBV7-2 to TRBJ2-5; unclear D gene. CDR3 size: 12 residues. Germline V lookup: CDR1 SGHTA, CDR2 FQGNSA. V was shortened by 6 bases and J by 11 bases, with 16 bases between the two germline ends. The CDR3 loop reads CASRDTGLGQYF. The CDR3 DNA follows: TGTGCCAGCAGGGATACCGGCCTGGGACAGTACTTC.

Remarks on this clonotype: An end of the junction does not agree with germline; a read error may underlie this. The J gene is TRBJ2-1, the V gene TRBV7-8, with 7 bases matching TRBD1. Germline values: CDR1 SGHVS, CDR2 FQNEAQ. This CDR3 comprises 13 residues. Here the CDR3 DNA reads TGTGCCAGCAGCTTTGATCCGGTCGGGACAGCCCTTTTC. Encoded protein: CASSFDPVGTALF.

Worth noting for this clonotype: Without the conserved terminal phenylalanine or tryptophan, this CDR3 likely stems from a read error. CDR3 nucleotides: TGTGCCAGCAGTTTGGCGGTGGATGAGGCCCAGTACTAC. Translation: CASSLAVDEAQYY. The rearrangement joins TRBV7-8 to TRBJ2-5; D unresolved. With 6 bases removed from V and 9 bases from J, the gap between germline ends came to 17 bases. The CDR3 is made up of 13 amino acids. Germline loops: CDR1 SGHVS, CDR2 FQNEAQ.

The chain has TRBV15 and TRBJ1-4, with TRBD1 matching 8 bases. CDR3 size: 15 residues. V lost 10 bases and J lost 14; bases outside the gene matches: 21. CDR1 and CDR2 from the germline V gene are LNHNV and YYDKDF (reference sequence). CDR3 amino acids: CASSIGQGPNEYLFF. In DNA form, the CDR3 reads TGTGCCAGCAGTATTGGACAGGGCCCAAATGAATACCTGTTTTTT.

Concerning this clonotype: One end of the junction varies from germline; a read error may be responsible. The chain has TRBV7-9 and TRBJ2-3; weak D call: TRBD1 (6 bases). Germline V gives CDR1 SEHNR, CDR2 FQNEAQ (reference sequence). CDR3 length: 15 amino acids. CDR3 in amino acids: CATSSERTARDTEYF. The CDR3 DNA is TGTGCCACCAGCAGTGAAAGGACAGCTAGGGATACTGAGTATTTT.

Concerning this clonotype: This could be a read error, since a much larger clone is one nucleotide away. The chain uses TRBV19 and TRBJ2-3, with 7 bases that match TRBD2. The CDR3 contains 14 residues. Germline CDR1 LNHDA, CDR2 SQIVND (reference sequence). The CDR3, as DNA: TGTGCCAGTAGTATAGCTAGCGGAGCCTGCAATGAGCATTTT. Its protein is CASSIASGACNEHF.

A remark on this clonotype: The DNA is left out, because the CDR3 cannot be placed on it with certainty; the CDR3 is given as TCRdb lists it. The chain combines TRBV7-9 with TRBJ2-3; the DNA was not compared with TRBD1, the D call given in the table. The CDR3 is 13 amino acids long, termini counted. Germline V lookup: CDR1 SEHNR, CDR2 FQNEAQ (reference sequence). CDR3 loop: CASGVGGGATEYF.

The chain employs TRBV25-1 and TRBJ1-1; no reliable D call. Germline CDR1 and CDR2: MGHDK and SYGVNS. The ends were cut back, 1 base at V and 1 base at J, with 7 bases in the middle. The CDR3 extends over 14 amino acids. CDR3 residues: CASSELNRNTEAFF. Here the CDR3 DNA reads TGTGCCAGCAGTGAATTGAACAGGAACACTGAAGCTTTCTTT.

As concerns this clonotype: Likely a read error: the CDR3 ends without its conserved phenylalanine or tryptophan. No DNA is shown, since the ends of the CDR3 on it are uncertain; the CDR3 is the one TCRdb lists. This CDR3 reads CASSVRSGEEFTV. This chain connects TRBV9 to TRBJ2-5; the table's D call, TRBD2, was not checked against the DNA. The CDR3 has 13 amino acids, counting both end residues. Germline CDR1 reads SGDLS; CDR2 reads YYNGEE.

V and J are TRBV7-2 and TRBJ2-3, with D unresolved. Germline V gene sequence: CDR1 SGHTA, CDR2 FQGNSA. Deletions cut 3 bases from V and 15 bases from J, with 22 bases between. This CDR3 is built from 14 residues. The DNA of the CDR3 is TGTGCCAGCAGCTTGGCAGAAGGCCACGACAACACCTATTTT. Amino acids: CASSLAEGHDNTYF.

The chain has TRBV11-3 and TRBJ2-3; possibly TRBD2 for D (7 bases). Trimming left V 8 bases short and J 6 bases short, with 15 bases between. CDR1 is SGHNT, CDR2 YENEEA, per germline. This CDR3 spans 13 amino acids. The CDR3 DNA follows: TGTGCCAGCGGGTGGGGGGGCAGGGATACGCAGTATTTT. This codes for CASGWGGRDTQYF.

This clonotype was counted once. This is likely a read error, given that the CDR3 carries no conserved phenylalanine or tryptophan at its end. The chain employs TRBV2 and TRBJ1-1, with D maybe TRBD1 (6 bases). Germline CDR1 and CDR2: SNHLY and FYNNEI. The CDR3 is 15 residues long. The CDR3, as DNA: TGTGCCAGCAGTGGGGGGGGGGGGGCTAACAATGAAGCTTTCCTT. Translating it yields CASSGGGGANNEAFL.

The chain joins TRBV2 to TRBJ2-7; no clear D. The CDR3 is 11 amino acids. V dropped 4 bases and J dropped 4 bases, with 5 bases sitting between them. CDR1 is SNHLY, CDR2 FYNNEI, per germline. The CDR3 region has the DNA TGTGCCAGCAGTGTAGATTACGAGCAGTACTTC. It codes for CASSVDYEQYF.

V and J are TRBV15 and TRBJ2-7, with D perhaps matching TRBD2 (6 bases). V was trimmed by 1 base and J by 10 bases, leaving 17 bases between them. Germline V gene data show CDR1 as LNHNV and CDR2 as YYDKDF (reference sequence). The CDR3 is made up of 14 amino acids. The CDR3 sequence is CATSRGSGQNAQYV. CDR3 coding DNA: TGTGCCACCAGCAGAGGCAGCGGGCAAAACGCCCAGTACGTC.

This clonotype occurred once. The V gene is TRBV7-3, the J gene TRBJ2-5; D not certain. CDR1 is SGHTA, CDR2 FQGTGA, per germline. Trimming left V 5 bases short and J 5 bases short, with 12 bases between. The CDR3 is 13 residues long. The CDR3 reads CASSGPPQETQYF. DNA of the CDR3: TGTGCCAGCAGCGGACCTCCACAGGAGACCCAGTACTTC.

A word on this clonotype: An end of the junction differs from the germline gene, which may be a read error. V usage is TRBV10-3 and J usage is TRBJ2-5, with D maybe TRBD1 (5 bases). Germline values: CDR1 ENHRY, CDR2 SYGVKD. CDR3 length equals 14 residues. CDR3 DNA: TGTGCCAGCAGTTGCGTCCAGGGTCACTACGACCAGTACTTC. This codes for CASSCVQGHYDQYF.

As to this clonotype: Its ends do not fully match the called genes, so a read error is possible. The chain carries TRBV19 and TRBJ2-3, with 7 bases identical to TRBD1. From germline, CDR1 is LNHDA and CDR2 SQIVND (reference sequence). CDR3 length: 15 amino acids. The CDR3: CASSIGGQTSDTQFF. In DNA form, the CDR3 reads TGTGCCAGTAGTATAGGGGGACAGACCTCAGATACGCAGTTTTTC.

Points on this clonotype: A read error is likely, as this CDR3 ends without the conserved phenylalanine or tryptophan. No DNA is shown, since the ends of the CDR3 on it are uncertain; the CDR3 is the one TCRdb lists. The CDR3: CASSFQRSGGNYY. The V gene is TRBV7-9, the J gene TRBJ2-3; TRBD2, the D gene given by the table, was not confirmed from the DNA. Ends included, the CDR3 has 13 residues. The germline gives CDR1 SEHNR, CDR2 FQNEAQ (reference sequence).

This chain links TRBV2 with TRBJ2-3, with D maybe TRBD2 (5 bases). The germline V gene has CDR1 SNHLY and CDR2 FYNNEI. Trimming shortened V by 8 bases and J by 6 bases, and 15 bases separated the two germline ends. CDR3 length: 13 amino acids. The CDR3 nucleotides read TGTGCCAGCGGGAACGGAGGTTCCGATACGCAGTATTTT. Its protein product is CASGNGGSDTQYF.

V gene TRBV7-3 combines with J gene TRBJ2-7, with 10 bases that match TRBD1. The CDR3 extends over 18 amino acids. The germline V gene encodes CDR1 SGHTA and CDR2 FQGTGA. Trimming removed 5 bases from V and 4 bases from J; junction bases left unmatched: 17. The CDR3 bases are TGTGCCAGCAGCCCCCGGACAGGGGGGCACACAGATACGTACGAGCAGTACGTC. Translated, it gives CASSPRTGGHTDTYEQYV.